What follows is one T cell receptor beta chain and its context. Its antigen remains unidentified. Base qualities were left out, and no much larger clone turns up one base away. TCR cDNA was synthesized by 5'RACE template switching, through which a universal primer site and unique molecular identifiers were introduced. cDNA synthesis was primed from both the TCR alpha and TCR beta constant segments. Library amplification involved two PCR steps, and the second step added sample barcodes and sequencing adapters. Sequencing of libraries was done on Illumina HiSeq 2500 (2x100 bp) or NovaSeq (2x150 bp). Regarding the original processing steps: Demultiplexing of reads and collapsing into UMI consensus sequences were performed with MIGEC, and V(D)J alignment was carried out with MiXCR. Clonotypes responding to the vaccine were identified with edgeR on replicate PBMC samples, with the criteria of FDR below 0.01 and a log2 fold change above 5 up to day 15. Each bulk clonotype was labeled CD4 or CD8 based on which sequenced repertoire, CD4 or CD8, contained the clonotype at higher abundance. TCRdb handled the public reads itself, with Q25 trimming in fastp and clone calling in MiXCR, and kept productive beta chains. For every CDR3 protein sequence, its rows merge into one entry that carries the most common genes and DNA. The V and J calls were determined by TCRdb, not by the authors. A total of hundreds of thousands of distinct CDR3 sequences appear in this sample, roughly an eighth of them only once. The top ten clones comprise 14% to 15% of the sample.

The data are from a study of T cells after yellow fever vaccination (dated by TCRdb to between 2017 and 2020). Study-wide context: The SMART-Seq v4 Ultra Low Input RNA kit was used to prepare libraries from fractions with low cell numbers. To follow T-cell clones before and after primary and booster YFV17D yellow fever vaccination, bulk TCR alpha and beta repertoires were sequenced over time. Blood samples were taken at several timepoints before and after primary and secondary immunization, and bulk PBMC replicates and cell subsets were isolated. Two healthy male donors made up the cohort, one aged 18 to 30 years and the other aged 30 to 40 years.

Overall results and qualifications from the work: FACS-sorted repertoires could contain abundant contaminating clonotypes from the bulk population, so computational filtering was required. Most clones expanded after primary vaccination (96% of CD4 and 88% of CD8) were re-detected after the booster, suggesting that broad memory maintenance occurred. The secondary T-cell response was found to be weaker but faster than the primary response, with a peak reached on day 5 rather than on day 15. Because the study included only a couple of donors, the extent to which the findings can be generalized is limited. A small share of clonotypes was detected in both CD4 and CD8 compartments, with the overlap likely arising from convergent recombination.

Per the publication, the treatment or condition label means: live attenuated yellow fever vaccine strain. At every blood-draw timepoint, two biological replicates of bulk PBMCs were collected. PBMCs were isolated from peripheral blood using a standard Ficoll-Paque protocol. TriZol was used to extract RNA from bulk PBMCs, from CD4 and CD8 fractions, and from dextramer-positive and dextramer-negative fractions. Including the terminal cysteine and phenylalanine, the CDR3 comprises 15 residues. Only CDR3 DNA remains: 45 bases, in frame from the first base. V is cut by 2 bases and J by 4 bases, and the space between the germline ends is 11 bases.

This chain is built from TRBV12-3 or TRBV12-4 and TRBJ2-2; matching of 6 bases hints at TRBD2 as the D gene. The TCR originated in a man aged 25 to 40 who received the YFV17D yellow fever vaccine. Sequenced material: PBMCs, taken on the day of the yellow fever booster vaccination. The CDR3 here reads CASSLRLESTGELFF. The nucleotide sequence is TGTGCCAGCAGTTTACGACTAGAGAGCACCGGGGAGCTGTTTTTT.